The entry below gives a single TCR beta chain sequence along with its context. The target antigen is unknown. The sample belongs to a study of T-cell memory formation after mild COVID-19. Study-level background: Across donors, TCR clusters were largely donor specific.

The study, taken as a whole, reports: CD8+ contracting clones occupied EMRA, while CD4+ ones occupied mainly CM and EM.

CDR1 and CDR2 (germline): SGHKS, YYEKEE (reference sequence). CDR3 length: 13 amino acids. The germline V and J ends were trimmed by 3 bases and 1 base, with 7 bases remaining between them. UMIs and sample barcodes were carried by the TCR alpha and TCR beta cDNA libraries that 5'RACE produced using constant-segment primers. TCRdb used MiXCR to reprocess the 5' RACE reads, holding one entry per CDR3 protein. The data hold more than 150,000 distinct CDR3 sequences, with around a fifth observed a single time. This sequence was found in an adult woman who had mild COVID-19 (a few samples of this study predate the infection). Cell type and time point are not known. The V call is TRBV5-5, the J call TRBJ1-1; D remains ambiguous. Sequencing was performed on PBMCs or a T cell subset sorted from them (not recorded which). The CDR3 sequence is CASSWLQNTEAFF. DNA of the CDR3: TGTGCCAGCAGCTGGTTACAGAACACTGAAGCTTTCTTT.